This entry concerns a single TCR beta chain. The antigen remains undetermined. The protocol was immunoSEQ multiplex PCR, while the TCRdb copy is restricted to in-frame clones and leaves out a portion. The table records some 68,000 clones, under 90% of them present only once. The sample comes from a study of vaccination effects on CD4 cells after COVID-19. In the study overall: Participants each got two BNT162b2 or mRNA-1273 vaccine doses.

Regarding the study as a whole: Late in the post-vaccination period, infection-induced and vaccine-induced clones underwent marked clonal contraction.

After expansion with viral peptide pools in the ViraFEST assay, antigen-specific CD4+ T cells were sequenced. The culture ran for approximately nine days before CD4+ T cells were isolated. No vaccinee had earlier SARS-CoV-2 infection, and nucleocapsid antibodies were negative. The ends were cut back, 4 bases at V and 3 bases at J, with 7 bases in the middle. The CDR3 extends over 12 amino acids. CDR1 and CDR2 from the germline V gene are SQVTM and ANQGSEA. Sequences were derived from CD4+ T cells from PBMCs cultured with SARS-CoV-2 spike peptides, sampled before COVID-19 vaccination. The chain uses TRBV29-1 and TRBJ2-1; tentative D call: TRBD2 (6 bases). The receptor was derived from a human donor who received a COVID-19 vaccine. The CDR3 DNA reads as TGCAGCGTTGCGGGAGTCTACAATGAGCAGTTCTTC. Translating gives CSVAGVYNEQFF.